The rows below give T cell receptor beta chains drawn from one sample of a study of shared clonotypes between healthy human individuals. Repertoires were generated with immunoSEQ multiplex PCR, while TCRdb's copy carries only in-frame clones and drops some. The sample includes roughly 2.5 million clones, more than 90% of them seen just once. The sequenced material came from naive CD4+ T cells sorted from blood. These receptors were taken from a young man in good health. Each CDR3 is given with its conserved first and last residue. The size field is filled for only some rows; it gives once, few, many or a size class.

CDR3 protein | clone size | J gene | V gene
CASSVAQRGGIDTQYF | . | TRBJ2-3 | TRBV9
CASSISRTRGNTGELFF | . | TRBJ2-2 | TRBV19
CASSQVAGGNEKLFF | . | TRBJ1-4 | TRBV4-1
CASSATGTETQYF | . | TRBJ2-5 | TRBV7-7
CASSGGYNEKLFF | . | TRBJ1-4 | TRBV25-1
CASSKMASRGESPFQETQYF | . | TRBJ2-5 | TRBV21-1
CASTNRLAGSETQYF | once | TRBJ2-5 | TRBV4-1
CASSSWDAPGDYEQYF | . | TRBJ2-7 | TRBV27
CASSQVTATSTDTQYF | . | TRBJ2-3 | TRBV4-1
CASSYSGTSGSARQFF | . | TRBJ2-1 | TRBV6-5
CASRLAAADTQYF | . | TRBJ2-3 | TRBV19
CASSSEQGYGYGYTF | . | TRBJ1-2 | TRBV5-1
CASSFQMNTEAFF | . | TRBJ1-1 | TRBV18
CASSLVPGHLSGNTIYF | . | TRBJ1-3 | TRBV2
CASSFTGTGIYEQYF | . | TRBJ2-7 | TRBV7-9
CASSSGQGRAEAFF | few | TRBJ1-1 | TRBV7-9
CASSEGTGQAYEQYF | . | TRBJ2-7 | TRBV6-1
CASSLGSGSTYEQYF | . | TRBJ2-7 | TRBV7-9
CASSYGQSYEQYF | . | TRBJ2-7 | TRBV6-6
CASNVPGQPYNEQFF | . | TRBJ2-1 | TRBV9
CRPAYEQYF | . | TRBJ2-7 | TRBV21-1
CASSLRTVQETQYF | . | TRBJ2-5 | TRBV11-2
CASSRSVGAGLNEKLFF | once | TRBJ1-4 | TRBV28
CASSLANQPQHF | once | TRBJ1-5 | TRBV5-6
CASKEPRLGDTQYF | . | TRBJ2-3 | TRBV2
CASSVGTSGASTDTQYF | . | TRBJ2-3 | TRBV9
CASSGNRGSNQPQHF | . | TRBJ1-5 | TRBV6-1
CASSLRQGQTGELFF | . | TRBJ2-2 | TRBV7-9
CAWTTQLRYTF | . | TRBJ1-2 | TRBV30
CASSELGGGLRFF | . | TRBJ1-4 | TRBV6-1
CASSQGQGAPYEQYF | . | TRBJ2-7 | TRBV14
CASSARVEAYEQYF | . | TRBJ2-7 | TRBV19
CASSSGTGWDQPQHF | . | TRBJ1-5 | TRBV5-4
CASSLDFGLAVLF | . | TRBJ2-1 | TRBV5-1
CASSLAQVVYGYTF | . | TRBJ1-2 | TRBV5-4
CASLGQGAGNTIYF | . | TRBJ1-3 | TRBV2
CAWSGQGVGYTF | once | TRBJ1-2 | TRBV30
CASSLEGGGGEKLFF | . | TRBJ1-4 | TRBV5-1
CASSYHGGMTGELFF | . | TRBJ2-2 | TRBV6-6
CASSGTDRVQYF | . | TRBJ2-7 | TRBV10-1
CASSGTGNSYEQYF | . | TRBJ2-7 | TRBV7-9
CASSLRTSGLNEQFF | . | TRBJ2-1 | TRBV5-4
CASSPAGQETQYF | few | TRBJ2-5 | TRBV18
CASSLIQGDEQYF | . | TRBJ2-7 | TRBV7-9
CASTGVKTEAFF | . | TRBJ1-1 | TRBV28
CASSEEGFGNQPQHF | . | TRBJ1-5 | TRBV18
CASGQGLQNYGYTF | once | TRBJ1-2 | TRBV6-6
CASSLEPGSYEQYF | . | TRBJ2-7 | TRBV5-4
CAWSPRLAGALETQYF | once | TRBJ2-5 | TRBV30
CASSDPRGAFF | few | TRBJ1-1 | TRBV6-1
CASGAIGATNEKLFF | . | TRBJ1-4 | TRBV5-1
CASTTGSAGGTDTQYF | . | TRBJ2-3 | TRBV7-9
CASSLRGQTSSYEQYF | . | TRBJ2-7 | TRBV5-6
CASSDGRGNTGELFF | once | TRBJ2-2 | TRBV2